These 23 T cell receptor beta chains were all obtained from the same sample, sequenced in a study of shared clonotypes between healthy human individuals. The naive CD8 population came from CD45RO-negative cells selected for CCR7, without terminally differentiated effector memory CD45RA+ cells. Data came from immunoSEQ multiplex PCR; TCRdb stores just in-frame clones and leaves some out. Of about 800,000 clones listed, just over 95% are singletons. The sequenced material came from naive CD8+ T cells sorted from blood. These receptors were taken from a man between 25 and 39 years old in good health.

V gene TRBV7-9 combines with J gene TRBJ1-4; 12 bases line up with TRBD1. Germline V CDR1 and CDR2: SEHNR, FQNEAQ (reference sequence). V gave up 0 bases and J gave up 10 bases; unmatched junction bases: 12. CDR3 length: 18 residues. Written as DNA, the CDR3 is TGTGCCAGCAGCTTAGCGCGGGGGACAGGGGGCCCTTATGGAAAACTGTTTTTT. It specifies CASSLARGTGGPYGKLFF.

The gene calls are TRBV7-9 and TRBJ1-1, with D possibly TRBD1 on 6 matching bases. With 6 bases removed from V and 6 bases from J, the gap between germline ends came to 14 bases. This CDR3 is built from 13 residues. The germline V gene encodes CDR1 SEHNR and CDR2 FQNEAQ (reference sequence). For the CDR3, the DNA is TGTGCCAGCAGTCCAGACAGGAGGCCTGAAGCTTTCTTT. It translates to CASSPDRRPEAFF.

J is TRBJ2-7 and V is TRBV28; D is unclear. CDR3 length: 12 residues. The V end lost 3 bases, the J end lost 12 bases, and 15 bases lay between the germline ends. Germline V CDR1 and CDR2: MDHEN, SYDVKM. The chain's CDR3 is CASSLDRASLYF. CDR3 sequence (DNA): TGTGCCAGCAGTTTGGATCGTGCCTCTCTGTACTTC.

CDR3 sequence reads: CSVESWTYEQYF. In DNA form, the CDR3 reads TGCAGCGTTGAATCCTGGACCTACGAGCAGTACTTC. The chain is built from TRBV29-1 and TRBJ2-7; D is undetermined. The CDR3 is 12 amino acids. Germline CDR1 and CDR2: SQVTM and ANQGSEA. The germline V and J ends were trimmed by 2 bases and 2 bases, with 7 bases remaining between them.

The V and J genes are TRBV7-2 and TRBJ2-1, with a possible D match to TRBD2 (5 bases). The CDR3 loop spans 13 amino acids. With 5 bases removed from V and 6 bases from J, the gap between germline ends came to 11 bases. In germline, CDR1 is SGHTA, CDR2 FQGNSA. The CDR3 nucleotides read TGTGCCAGCAGCCCGTCGAGCGGCAATGAGCAGTTCTTC. It is translated as CASSPSSGNEQFF.

V gene TRBV7-9 combines with J gene TRBJ2-7; D is perhaps TRBD1 (5 bases). Germline values: CDR1 SEHNR, CDR2 FQNEAQ (reference sequence). Trimming shortened V by 0 bases and J by 0 bases, and 6 bases separated the two germline ends. The CDR3 is 14 amino acids. The CDR3 sequence is CASSLARDSYEQYF. CDR3 nucleotides: TGTGCCAGCAGCTTAGCCAGGGACTCCTACGAGCAGTACTTC.

This clone was counted a single time. The chain uses TRBV2 and TRBJ2-5; tentatively, D is TRBD1 (5 bases). Looked up from germline, CDR1 is SNHLY and CDR2 is FYNNEI. The CDR3 is 14 amino acids. V lost 6 bases, J lost 2 bases, and 13 bases lay in between. The CDR3 protein is CASRADRVQETQYF. CDR3 nucleotide sequence: TGTGCCAGCAGAGCTGACAGAGTACAAGAGACCCAGTACTTC.

The V gene is TRBV28, the J gene TRBJ2-3; 11 nucleotides agree with TRBD2. The CDR3 is 17 residues long. Germline CDR1 is MDHEN and CDR2 is SYDVKM. The V segment lost 5 bases and the J segment 2 bases; nucleotides outside the gene matches: 9. The CDR3 DNA is TGTGCCAGCAGTATCCCGACTAGCGGGGCTACCACAGATACGCAGTATTTT. Translation: CASSIPTSGATTDTQYF.

This chain connects TRBV2 to TRBJ2-1; weak D call: TRBD1 (6 bases). Germline V gives CDR1 SNHLY, CDR2 FYNNEI. V gave up 9 bases and J gave up 9 bases, with 24 bases separating them. The CDR3 is made up of 15 amino acids. The CDR3 nucleotides read TGTGCCAGTGGGGACACCCGACCCCCTAACAGTGAGCAGTTCTTC. It codes for CASGDTRPPNSEQFF.

This chain links TRBV2 with TRBJ2-7; D might be TRBD2 (5 bases). This CDR3 comprises 15 residues. Germline CDR1 and CDR2: SNHLY and FYNNEI. Deletions cut 8 bases from V and 0 bases from J, with 17 bases between. The CDR3 bases are TGTGCCAGCCGTAATAGCGATCCCCGCTCCTACGAGCAGTACTTC. Translating it yields CASRNSDPRSYEQYF.

The rearrangement links TRBV7-9 to TRBJ1-4, with D hard to call. CDR1 and CDR2 (germline): SEHNR, FQNEAQ (reference sequence). This CDR3 has 15 amino acids. The V end lost 1 base, the J end lost 0 bases, and 6 bases lay between the germline ends. For the CDR3, the DNA is TGTGCCAGCAGCTTAGAAAAATCAACTAATGAAAAACTGTTTTTT. As protein: CASSLEKSTNEKLFF.

The CDR3 loop is CASSQGQGFGELFF. For the CDR3, the DNA is TGTGCCAGCAGCCAAGGTCAGGGGTTCGGGGAGCTGTTTTTT. This chain connects TRBV14 to TRBJ2-2; D may be TRBD1 (6 bases). Per germline, CDR1 SGHDN and CDR2 FVKESK. The CDR3 spans 14 residues. V lost 1 base and J lost 7, with 10 bases in between.

The chain uses TRBV4-1 and TRBJ2-2; either TRBD1 or TRBD2 may fit D (5 bases each). V lost 0 bases, J lost 6 bases, and 14 bases lay in between. This CDR3 contains 16 residues. CDR1 is MGHRA and CDR2 is YSYEKL in the germline V gene. In DNA, the CDR3 is TGCGCCAGCAGCCAAGAGACCGGCTGGGGACCCGGGGAGCTGTTTTTT. As protein: CASSQETGWGPGELFF.

The V call is TRBV29-1, the J call TRBJ2-7; D is perhaps TRBD2 (5 bases). Trimming took off 5 bases at V and 5 bases at J, with 16 bases between the two ends. Per germline, CDR1 SQVTM and CDR2 ANQGSEA. This CDR3 comprises 13 residues. Here the CDR3 DNA reads TGCAGCGTTCTGACCGGAGGAACCGACGAGCAGTACTTC. Its translation is CSVLTGGTDEQYF.

The V call is TRBV4-3, the J call TRBJ2-3; D is possibly TRBD2 (7 bases). Germline lookup yields CDR1 LGHNA and CDR2 YSLEER. V lost 4 bases to trimming and J lost 0 bases, with 17 bases between them. This CDR3 has 17 residues. The CDR3 loop reads CASSPEFGGRSTDTQYF. In DNA form, the CDR3 reads TGCGCCAGCAGCCCGGAGTTCGGGGGGCGTAGCACAGATACGCAGTATTTT.

The rearrangement links TRBV10-3 to TRBJ2-5, with D hard to call. The CDR3 sequence is 13 residues long. Trimming pared 3 bases from V and 2 bases from J, leaving 7 bases between. Germline assignment: CDR1 ENHRY and CDR2 SYGVKD. Here the CDR3 reads CAISDSTQETQYF. The CDR3 DNA reads as TGTGCCATCAGTGATTCGACTCAAGAGACCCAGTACTTC.

This chain joins TRBV7-2 and TRBJ2-3, with TRBD1 matching over 9 bases. The junction had 7 bases not matched to a gene; V was cut back by 5 bases and J by 1 base. The V gene's germline CDR1 is SGHTA and CDR2 FQGNSA. CDR3 size: 16 residues. The CDR3 is CASSLDRDRGTDTQYF. The DNA of the CDR3 is TGTGCCAGCAGCCTAGACCGGGACAGGGGCACAGATACGCAGTATTTT. Using reference TRBV7-2 and TRBJ2-3 for the parts outside the CDR3, the full variable domain is GAGVSQSPSNKVTEKGKDVELRCDPISGHTALYWYRQSLGQGLEFLIYFQGNSAPDKSGLPSDRFSAERTGGSVSTLTIQRTQQEDSAVYLCASSLDRDRGTDTQYFGPGTRLTVL.

A word on this clone: This CDR3 is also generated by other DNA sequences in the sample. The chain is built from TRBV6-5 and TRBJ1-1; TRBD1 might be the D (5 bases). The CDR3 has 14 residues. V shed 0 bases and J shed 0 bases, with 5 bases lying between them. Looked up from germline, CDR1 is MNHEY and CDR2 is SVGAGI. The CDR3 protein is CASSYSGVNTEAFF. The CDR3 nucleotides are TGTGCCAGCAGTTACTCAGGGGTGAACACTGAAGCTTTCTTT.

Only one count was recorded for this clone. This rearrangement joins TRBV5-4 to TRBJ2-7; perhaps TRBD1 as D (5 bases). This CDR3 is built from 15 residues. V was trimmed by 4 bases and J by 0 bases, leaving 14 bases between them. Per germline, CDR1 SGHNT and CDR2 YYREEE (reference sequence). This chain's CDR3 is CASSPGWGSSYEQYF. The CDR3 coding sequence is TGTGCCAGCAGCCCAGGTTGGGGCAGCTCCTACGAGCAGTACTTC. The whole variable domain, filled in from reference TRBV5-4 and TRBJ2-7, reads ETGVTQSPTHLIKTRGQQVTLRCSSQSGHNTVSWYQQALGQGPQFIFQYYREEENGRGNFPPRFSGLQFPNYSSELNVNALELDDSALYLCASSPGWGSSYEQYFGPGTRLTVT.

This clone has only one observation. The junction differs from germline at one of its ends, possibly a read error. The V gene is TRBV7-9, the J gene TRBJ2-7, with 8 bases lining up with TRBD1. The CDR3 is 14 amino acids. Germline V lookup: CDR1 SEHNR, CDR2 FQNEAQ (reference sequence). The CDR3 spells CASSLADRAYPPDF. CDR3 bases: TGTGCCAGCAGCTTAGCGGACAGGGCTTATCCCCCCGACTTC.

The gene calls are TRBV5-6 and TRBJ2-1; D not resolved. The ends were cut back, 0 bases at V and 14 bases at J, with 12 bases in the middle. This CDR3 has 12 residues. Germline lookup yields CDR1 SGHDT and CDR2 YYEEEE. The CDR3 spells CASSLGIDREFF. In DNA form, the CDR3 reads TGTGCCAGCAGCTTGGGAATAGACCGGGAGTTCTTC.

The V gene is TRBV6-4, the J gene TRBJ2-1, with D perhaps matching TRBD1 or TRBD2 (5 bases each). The germline V gene has CDR1 MRHNA and CDR2 SNTAGT. V lost 3 bases and J 4 bases, leaving 10 bases between the germline ends. CDR3 length equals 14 residues. This chain's CDR3 is CASSEGRTYNEQFF. CDR3 sequence (DNA): TGTGCCAGCAGTGAGGGACGCACTTACAATGAGCAGTTCTTC.

This sequence joins TRBV2 and TRBJ1-2; 8 bases map to TRBD1. The CDR3 length is 15 residues. J lost 4 bases, V lost 3 bases, and 7 bases had no gene match. CDR1 and CDR2 from the germline V gene are SNHLY and FYNNEI. CDR3 nucleotides: TGTGCCAGCAGTGATTGGCCAGGGGGCTCCTATGGCTACACCTTC. Amino acids: CASSDWPGGSYGYTF.